This TCR beta chain was obtained from a study of regulatory and conventional T cells in breast cancer (dated by TCRdb to about 2015). Of note for this clonotype: Its specific antigen is unknown. No qualities accompany the bases; no much larger clone lies one base away.

The library was made by PCR. TCRdb names 454 GS FLX Titanium as the instrument used. The public sequencing data were trimmed at Q25 with fastp and processed into clonotypes with MiXCR by TCRdb, which kept only in-frame beta chains. When rows share a CDR3 protein, they turn into one entry using the most common DNA and genes. This sample is represented by more than 1,200 distinct CDR3 sequences; approximately 61% of them were singletons. 5.1% of the sample lies in the top ten. The receptor was isolated from a female donor in good health. Sequenced input: regulatory T cells from blood.

The CDR3 corresponds to CAISESSDRGYNQPQHF. The sequenced DNA is TGTGCCATCAGTGAGTCGTCGGACAGGGGATACAATCAGCCCCAGCATTTT. Recombination connected TRBV10-3 to TRBJ1-5; 9 central bases correspond to TRBD1. As encoded in the germline V gene, CDR1 is ENHRY while CDR2 is SYGVKD. Germline trimming: 0 bases from V, 3 bases from J; junction bases outside gene matches: 6. The CDR3 goes from the cysteine to the phenylalanine over 17 residues. The retained sequence is limited to the CDR3, 51 bases, with the frame set at the first base.